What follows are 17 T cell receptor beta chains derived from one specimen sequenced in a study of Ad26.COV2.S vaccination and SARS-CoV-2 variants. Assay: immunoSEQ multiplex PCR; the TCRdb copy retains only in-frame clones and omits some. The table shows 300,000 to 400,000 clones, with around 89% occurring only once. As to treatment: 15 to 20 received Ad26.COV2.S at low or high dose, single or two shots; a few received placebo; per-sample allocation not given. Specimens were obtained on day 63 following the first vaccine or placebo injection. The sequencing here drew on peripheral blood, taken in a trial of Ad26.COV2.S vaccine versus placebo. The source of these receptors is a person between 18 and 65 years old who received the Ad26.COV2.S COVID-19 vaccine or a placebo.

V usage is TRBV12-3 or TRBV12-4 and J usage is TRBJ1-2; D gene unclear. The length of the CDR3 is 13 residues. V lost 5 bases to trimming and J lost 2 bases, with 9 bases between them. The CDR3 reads CASSEAANYGYTF. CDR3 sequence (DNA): TGTGCCAGCAGTGAGGCAGCGAACTATGGCTACACCTTC.

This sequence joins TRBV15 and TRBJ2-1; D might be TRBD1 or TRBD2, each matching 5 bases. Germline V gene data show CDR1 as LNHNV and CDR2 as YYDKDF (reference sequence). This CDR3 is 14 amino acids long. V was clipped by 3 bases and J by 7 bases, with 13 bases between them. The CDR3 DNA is TGTGCCACCAGCAGTGCTAGGGGCGGGAATGAGCAGTTCTTC. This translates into CATSSARGGNEQFF.

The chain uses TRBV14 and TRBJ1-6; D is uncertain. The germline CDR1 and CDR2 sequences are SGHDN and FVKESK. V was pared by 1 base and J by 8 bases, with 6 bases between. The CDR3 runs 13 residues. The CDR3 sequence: CASSQGGYSPLHF. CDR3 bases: TGTGCCAGCAGCCAAGGGGGATATTCACCCCTCCACTTT.

In nucleotides, the CDR3 is TGTGCCAGCAGCTCACTGGCCGTTTTGGGGGCGCGGTCTAGGAATCAGCCCCAGCATTTT. Translation gives CASSSLAVLGARSRNQPQHF. The chain couples TRBV7-8 to TRBJ1-5; D possibly corresponds to TRBD1 (6 bases). Germline values: CDR1 SGHVS, CDR2 FQNEAQ. The CDR3 loop spans 20 amino acids. Trimming took off 4 bases at V and 4 bases at J, with 29 bases between the two ends.

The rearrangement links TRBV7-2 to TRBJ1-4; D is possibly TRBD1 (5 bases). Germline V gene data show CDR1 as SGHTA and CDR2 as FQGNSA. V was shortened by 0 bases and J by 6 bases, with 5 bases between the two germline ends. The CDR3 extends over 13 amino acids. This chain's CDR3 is CASSLARDEKLFF. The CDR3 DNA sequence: TGTGCCAGCAGCTTAGCCAGGGATGAAAAACTGTTTTTT.

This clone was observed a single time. As DNA, the CDR3 is TGTGCCAGCAGCCAGGCCGACCTAAAACTGTTTTTT. Amino acid sequence: CASSQADLKLFF. The chain recombines TRBV7-2 with TRBJ1-4; D gene unclear. The CDR3 runs to 12 residues. The V and J ends lost 5 bases and 10 bases respectively, with 11 bases between them. Per the germline V gene, CDR1 is SGHTA and CDR2 is FQGNSA.

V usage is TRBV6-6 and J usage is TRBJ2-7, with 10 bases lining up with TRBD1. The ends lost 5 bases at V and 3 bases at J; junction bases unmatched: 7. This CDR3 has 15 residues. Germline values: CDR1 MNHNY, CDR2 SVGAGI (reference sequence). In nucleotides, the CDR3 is TGTGCCAGCAGTAATGGACAGGGGGTCGTCTACGAGCAGTACTTC. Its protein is CASSNGQGVVYEQYF.

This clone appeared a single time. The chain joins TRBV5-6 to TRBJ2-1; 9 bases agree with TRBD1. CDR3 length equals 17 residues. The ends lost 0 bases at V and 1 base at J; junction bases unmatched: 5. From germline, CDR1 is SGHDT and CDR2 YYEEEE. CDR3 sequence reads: CASSLARTGESYNEQFF. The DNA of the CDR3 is TGTGCCAGCAGCTTGGCCCGGACAGGGGAATCCTACAATGAGCAGTTCTTC.

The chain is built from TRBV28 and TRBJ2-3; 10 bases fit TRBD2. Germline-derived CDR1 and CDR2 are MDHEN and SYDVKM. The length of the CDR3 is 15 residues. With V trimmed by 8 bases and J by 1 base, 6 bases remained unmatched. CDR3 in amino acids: CASPPSGRGTDTQYF. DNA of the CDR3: TGTGCCAGCCCCCCCAGCGGGAGGGGCACAGATACGCAGTATTTT.

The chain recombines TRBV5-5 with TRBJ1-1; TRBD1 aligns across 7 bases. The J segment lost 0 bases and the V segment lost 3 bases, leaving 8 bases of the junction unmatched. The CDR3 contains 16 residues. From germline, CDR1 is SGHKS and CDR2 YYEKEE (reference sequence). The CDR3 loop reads CASSSTSGGVNTEAFF. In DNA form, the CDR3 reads TGTGCCAGCAGCTCGACCTCAGGGGGAGTGAACACTGAAGCTTTCTTT.

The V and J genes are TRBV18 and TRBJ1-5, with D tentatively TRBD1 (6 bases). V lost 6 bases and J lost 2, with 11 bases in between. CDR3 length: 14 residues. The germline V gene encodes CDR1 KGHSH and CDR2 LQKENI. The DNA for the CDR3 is TGTGCCAGCTCTACGAACAGGGGCAATCAGCCCCAGCATTTT. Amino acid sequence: CASSTNRGNQPQHF.

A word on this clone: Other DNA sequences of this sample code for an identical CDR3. The CDR3 reads CASSVGDSSYEQYF. The CDR3 region has the DNA TGTGCCAGCAGCGTAGGGGACTCATCCTACGAGCAGTACTTC. The chain joins TRBV9 to TRBJ2-7; D is possibly TRBD2 (6 bases). The germline V gene has CDR1 SGDLS and CDR2 YYNGEE. This CDR3 comprises 14 residues. V lost 0 bases and J lost 1, with 8 bases in between.

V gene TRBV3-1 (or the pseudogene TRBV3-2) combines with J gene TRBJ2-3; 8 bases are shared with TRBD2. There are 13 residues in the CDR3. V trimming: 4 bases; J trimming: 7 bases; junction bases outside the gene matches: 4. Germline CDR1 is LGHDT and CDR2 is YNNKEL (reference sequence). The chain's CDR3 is CASSPLAGYTQYF. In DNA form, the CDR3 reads TGTGCCAGCAGCCCTTTAGCGGGGTATACGCAGTATTTT.

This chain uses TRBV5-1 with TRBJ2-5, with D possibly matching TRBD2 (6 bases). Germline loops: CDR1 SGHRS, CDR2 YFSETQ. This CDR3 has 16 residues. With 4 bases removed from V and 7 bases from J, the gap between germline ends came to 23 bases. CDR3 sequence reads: CASSPYYDTDGGTQYF. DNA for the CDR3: TGCGCCAGCAGCCCATACTACGACACGGACGGGGGGACCCAGTACTTC.

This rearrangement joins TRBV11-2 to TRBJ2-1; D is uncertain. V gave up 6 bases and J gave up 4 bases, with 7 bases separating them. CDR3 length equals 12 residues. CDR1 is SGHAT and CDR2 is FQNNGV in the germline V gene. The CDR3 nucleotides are TGTGCCAGCAGGGCCGGATACAATGAGCAGTTCTTC. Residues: CASRAGYNEQFF.

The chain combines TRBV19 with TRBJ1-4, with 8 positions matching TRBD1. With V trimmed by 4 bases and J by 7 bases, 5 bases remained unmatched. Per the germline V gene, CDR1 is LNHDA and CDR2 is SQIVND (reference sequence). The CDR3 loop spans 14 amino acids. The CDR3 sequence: CASSTGQGGEKLFF. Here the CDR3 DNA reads TGTGCCAGTAGTACTGGACAGGGCGGTGAAAAACTGTTTTTT.

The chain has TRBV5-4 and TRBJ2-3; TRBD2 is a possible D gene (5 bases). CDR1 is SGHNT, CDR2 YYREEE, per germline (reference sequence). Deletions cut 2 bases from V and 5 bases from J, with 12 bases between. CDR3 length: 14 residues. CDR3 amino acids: CASSFEGVIDTQYF. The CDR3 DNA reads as TGTGCCAGCAGCTTCGAGGGAGTAATAGATACGCAGTATTTT.